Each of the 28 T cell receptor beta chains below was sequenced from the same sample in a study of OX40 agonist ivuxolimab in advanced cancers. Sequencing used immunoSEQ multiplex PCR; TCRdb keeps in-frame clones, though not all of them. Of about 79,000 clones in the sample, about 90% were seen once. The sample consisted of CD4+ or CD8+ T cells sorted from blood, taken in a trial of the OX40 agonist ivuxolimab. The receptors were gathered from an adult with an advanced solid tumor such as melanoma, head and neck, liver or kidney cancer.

CDR3 nucleotides: TGTGCCAGCAGTTACTCTGACAGTTTCTATGGCTACACCTTC. Its translation is CASSYSDSFYGYTF. This chain links TRBV6-6 with TRBJ1-2; tentative D call: TRBD1 (5 bases). Deletions cut 0 bases from V and 4 bases from J, with 9 bases between. The germline V gene has CDR1 MNHNY and CDR2 SVGAGI (reference sequence). This CDR3 is 14 amino acids long.

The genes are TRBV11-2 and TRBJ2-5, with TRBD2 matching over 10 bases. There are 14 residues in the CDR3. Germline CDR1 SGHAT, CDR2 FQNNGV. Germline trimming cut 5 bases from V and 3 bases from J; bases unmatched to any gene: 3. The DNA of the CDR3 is TGTGCCAGCAGCCCAGGACTAGCGGAAGAGACCCAGTACTTC. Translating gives CASSPGLAEETQYF.

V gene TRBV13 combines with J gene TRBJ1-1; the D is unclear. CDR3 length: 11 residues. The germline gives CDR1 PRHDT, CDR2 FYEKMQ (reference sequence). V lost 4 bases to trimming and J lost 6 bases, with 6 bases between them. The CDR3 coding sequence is TGTGCCAGCAGCTCTGGCCCTGAAGCTTTCTTT. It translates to CASSSGPEAFF. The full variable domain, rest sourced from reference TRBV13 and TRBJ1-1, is AAGVIQSPRHLIKEKRETATLKCYPIPRHDTVYWYQQGPGQDPQFLISFYEKMQSDKGSIPDRFSAQQFSDYHSELNMSSLELGDSALYFCASSSGPEAFFGQGTRLTVV.

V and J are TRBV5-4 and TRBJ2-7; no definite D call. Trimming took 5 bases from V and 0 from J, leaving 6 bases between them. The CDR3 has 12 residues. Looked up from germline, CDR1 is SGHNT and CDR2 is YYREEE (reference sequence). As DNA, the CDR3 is TGTGCCAGCAGGCTAAGCTCCTACGAGCAGTACGTC. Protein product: CASRLSSYEQYV.

CDR3 bases: TGCGCCAGCAGCCGGGGGTGGACTAGCGGGGCGAACACCGGGGAGCTGTTTTTT. Its protein is CASSRGWTSGANTGELFF. The rearrangement uses TRBV4-1 and TRBJ2-2, with 12 bases aligning to TRBD2. With 4 bases clipped from V and 0 bases from J, the junction kept 6 bases outside the gene matches. Germline lookup yields CDR1 MGHRA and CDR2 YSYEKL. The length of the CDR3 is 18 residues.

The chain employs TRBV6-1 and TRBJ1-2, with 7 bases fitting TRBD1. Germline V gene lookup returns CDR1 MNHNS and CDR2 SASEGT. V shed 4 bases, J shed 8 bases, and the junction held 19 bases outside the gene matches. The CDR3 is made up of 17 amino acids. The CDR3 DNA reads TGTGCCAGCAGTGCCCCGGGACAGCCCCGCTCCTATGAGGGCTACACCTTC. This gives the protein CASSAPGQPRSYEGYTF.

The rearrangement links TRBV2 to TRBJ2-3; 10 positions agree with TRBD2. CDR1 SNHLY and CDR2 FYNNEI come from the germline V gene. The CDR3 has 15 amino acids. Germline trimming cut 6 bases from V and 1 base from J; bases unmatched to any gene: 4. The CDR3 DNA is TGTGCCAGCAGGGGGACTAGCGTCGGCACAGATACGCAGTATTTT. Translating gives CASRGTSVGTDTQYF.

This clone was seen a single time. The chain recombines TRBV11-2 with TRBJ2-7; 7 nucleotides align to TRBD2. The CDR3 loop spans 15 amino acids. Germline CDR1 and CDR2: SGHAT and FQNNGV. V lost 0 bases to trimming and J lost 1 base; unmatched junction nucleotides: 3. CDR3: CASSLDRGGSYEQYV. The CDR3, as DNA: TGTGCCAGCAGCTTAGATCGCGGGGGATCCTACGAGCAGTACGTC.

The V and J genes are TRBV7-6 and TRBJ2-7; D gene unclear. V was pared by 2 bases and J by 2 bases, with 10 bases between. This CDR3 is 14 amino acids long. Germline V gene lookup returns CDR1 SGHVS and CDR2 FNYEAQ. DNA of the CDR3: TGTGCCAGCAGCTTATTCGAGCAGACCTACGAGCAGTACTTC. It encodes CASSLFEQTYEQYF.

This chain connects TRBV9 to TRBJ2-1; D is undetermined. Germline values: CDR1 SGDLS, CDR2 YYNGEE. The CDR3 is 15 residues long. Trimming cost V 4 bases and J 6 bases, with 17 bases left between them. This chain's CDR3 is CASSPAPGRLNEQFF. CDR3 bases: TGTGCCAGCAGCCCAGCCCCAGGACGCCTCAATGAGCAGTTCTTC.

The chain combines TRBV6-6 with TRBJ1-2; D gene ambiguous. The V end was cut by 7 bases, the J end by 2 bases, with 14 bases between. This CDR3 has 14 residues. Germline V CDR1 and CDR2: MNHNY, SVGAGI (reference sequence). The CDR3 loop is CASTPGARNYGYTF. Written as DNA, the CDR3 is TGTGCCAGCACCCCGGGCGCCAGGAACTATGGCTACACCTTC.

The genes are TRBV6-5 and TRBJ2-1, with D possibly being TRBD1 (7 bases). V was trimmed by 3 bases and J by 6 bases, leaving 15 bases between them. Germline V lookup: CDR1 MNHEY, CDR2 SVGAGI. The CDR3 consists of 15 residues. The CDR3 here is CASSYEQGTRNEQFF. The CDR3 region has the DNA TGTGCCAGCAGTTATGAACAGGGGACTCGCAATGAGCAGTTCTTC.

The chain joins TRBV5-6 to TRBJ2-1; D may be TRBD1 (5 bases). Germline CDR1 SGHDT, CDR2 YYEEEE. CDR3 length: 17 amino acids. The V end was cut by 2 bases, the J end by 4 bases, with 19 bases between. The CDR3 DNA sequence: TGTGCCAGCAGCTTTATTCGTTTAACGACAGATTACAATGAGCAGTTCTTC. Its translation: CASSFIRLTTDYNEQFF.

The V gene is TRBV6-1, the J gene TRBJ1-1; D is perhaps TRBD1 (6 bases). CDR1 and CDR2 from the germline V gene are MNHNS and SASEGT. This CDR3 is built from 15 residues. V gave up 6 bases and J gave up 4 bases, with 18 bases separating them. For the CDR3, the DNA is TGTGCCAGCAGCGCCTCCCGGGGGGCAAGCACTGAAGCTTTCTTT. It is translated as CASSASRGASTEAFF.

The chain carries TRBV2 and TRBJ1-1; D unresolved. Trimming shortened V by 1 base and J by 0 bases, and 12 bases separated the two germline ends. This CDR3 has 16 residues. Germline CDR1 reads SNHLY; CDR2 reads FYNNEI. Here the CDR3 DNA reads TGTGCCAGCAGTGAAGGGGGATTCGTATTGAACACTGAAGCTTTCTTT. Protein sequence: CASSEGGFVLNTEAFF.

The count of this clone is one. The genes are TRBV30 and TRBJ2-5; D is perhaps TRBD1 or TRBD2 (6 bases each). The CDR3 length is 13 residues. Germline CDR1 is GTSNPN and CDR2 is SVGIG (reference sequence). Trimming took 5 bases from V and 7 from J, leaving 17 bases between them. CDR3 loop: CAWGRTETGTQYF. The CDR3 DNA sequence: TGTGCCTGGGGGAGGACGGAGACAGGGACCCAGTACTTC.

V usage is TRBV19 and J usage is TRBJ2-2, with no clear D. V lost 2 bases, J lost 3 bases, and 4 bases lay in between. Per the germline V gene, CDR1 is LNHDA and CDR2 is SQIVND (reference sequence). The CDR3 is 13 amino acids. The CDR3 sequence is CASSISHTGELFF. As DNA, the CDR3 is TGTGCCAGTAGTATAAGTCACACCGGGGAGCTGTTTTTT.

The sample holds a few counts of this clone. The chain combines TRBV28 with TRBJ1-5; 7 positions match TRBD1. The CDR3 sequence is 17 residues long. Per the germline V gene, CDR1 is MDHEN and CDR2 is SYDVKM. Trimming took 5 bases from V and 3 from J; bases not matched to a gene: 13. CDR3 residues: CASSIVMGQQINQPQHF. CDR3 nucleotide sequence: TGTGCCAGCAGTATTGTGATGGGACAGCAAATCAATCAGCCCCAGCATTTT.

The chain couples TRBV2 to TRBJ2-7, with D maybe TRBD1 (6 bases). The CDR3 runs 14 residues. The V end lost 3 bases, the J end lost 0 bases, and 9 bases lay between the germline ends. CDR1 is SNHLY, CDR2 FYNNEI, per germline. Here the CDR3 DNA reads TGTGCCAGCAGTGATTGGACAGTCTCCTACGAGCAGTACTTC. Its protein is CASSDWTVSYEQYF.

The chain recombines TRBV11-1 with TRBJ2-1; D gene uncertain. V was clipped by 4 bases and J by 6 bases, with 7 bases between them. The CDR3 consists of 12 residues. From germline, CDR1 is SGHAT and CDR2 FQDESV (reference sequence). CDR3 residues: CASSSNRNEQFF. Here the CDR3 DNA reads TGTGCCAGCAGCTCGAATCGCAATGAGCAGTTCTTC. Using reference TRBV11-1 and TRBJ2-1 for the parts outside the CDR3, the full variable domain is EAEVAQSPRYKITEKSQAVAFWCDPISGHATLYWYRQILGQGPELLVQFQDESVVDDSQLPKDRFSAERLKGVDSTLKIQPAELGDSAMYLCASSSNRNEQFFGPGTRLTVL.

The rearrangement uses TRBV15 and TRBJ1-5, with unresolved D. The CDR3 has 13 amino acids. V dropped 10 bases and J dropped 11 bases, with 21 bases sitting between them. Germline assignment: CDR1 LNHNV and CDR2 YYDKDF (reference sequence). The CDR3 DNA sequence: TGTGCCATCTTGAACCGGGCCGGGGAGGCCCAGCATTTT. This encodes CAILNRAGEAQHF.

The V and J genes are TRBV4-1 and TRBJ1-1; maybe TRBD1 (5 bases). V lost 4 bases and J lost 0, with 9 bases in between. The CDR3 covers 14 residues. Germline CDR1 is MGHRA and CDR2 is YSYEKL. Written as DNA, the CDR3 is TGCGCCAGCAGCCTCCTAGGGGTGAACACTGAAGCTTTCTTT. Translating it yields CASSLLGVNTEAFF.

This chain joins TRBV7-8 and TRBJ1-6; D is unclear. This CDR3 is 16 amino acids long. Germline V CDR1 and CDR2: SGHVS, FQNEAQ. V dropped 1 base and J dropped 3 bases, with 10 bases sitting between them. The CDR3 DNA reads TGTGCCAGCAGCTTAGGAGAGGGCCTCTATAATTCACCCCTCCACTTT. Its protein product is CASSLGEGLYNSPLHF. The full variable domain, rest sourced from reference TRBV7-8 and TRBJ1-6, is GAGVSQSPRYKVAKRGQDVALRCDPISGHVSLFWYQQALGQGPEFLTYFQNEAQLDKSGLPSDRFFAERPEGSVSTLKIQRTQQEDSAVYLCASSLGEGLYNSPLHFGNGTRLTVT.

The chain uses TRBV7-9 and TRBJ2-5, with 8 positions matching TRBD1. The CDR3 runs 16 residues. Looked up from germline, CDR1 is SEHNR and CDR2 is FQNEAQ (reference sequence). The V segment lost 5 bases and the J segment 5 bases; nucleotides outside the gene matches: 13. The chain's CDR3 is CASSPWGRQGRETQYF. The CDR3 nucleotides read TGTGCCAGCAGCCCCTGGGGCCGACAGGGGCGGGAGACCCAGTACTTC.

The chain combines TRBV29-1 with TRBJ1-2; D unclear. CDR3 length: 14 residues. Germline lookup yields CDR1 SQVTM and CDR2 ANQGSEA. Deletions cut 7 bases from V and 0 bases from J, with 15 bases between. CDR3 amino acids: CSARGQDANYGYTF. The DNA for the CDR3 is TGCAGCGCCCGTGGGCAGGACGCTAACTATGGCTACACCTTC.

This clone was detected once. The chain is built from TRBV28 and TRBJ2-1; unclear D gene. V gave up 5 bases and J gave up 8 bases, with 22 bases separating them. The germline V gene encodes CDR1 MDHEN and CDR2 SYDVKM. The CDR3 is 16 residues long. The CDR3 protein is CASSPPSVWQKDEQFF. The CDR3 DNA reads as TGTGCCAGCAGTCCCCCTTCGGTCTGGCAGAAGGATGAGCAGTTCTTC.

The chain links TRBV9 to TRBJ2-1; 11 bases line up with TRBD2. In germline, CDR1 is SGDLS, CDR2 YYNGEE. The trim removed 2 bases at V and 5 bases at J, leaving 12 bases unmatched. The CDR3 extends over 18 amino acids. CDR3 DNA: TGTGCCAGCAGCGTCTCTAGCGGGGGGTTTTCTATGGACAATGAGCAGTTCTTC. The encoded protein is CASSVSSGGFSMDNEQFF.

CDR3 in DNA: TGTGCCAGCAGAGCAGGGACATGGAACACTGAAGCTTTCTTT. Its protein product is CASRAGTWNTEAFF. The chain combines TRBV6-6 with TRBJ1-1, with D possibly TRBD1 on 6 matching bases. Germline assignment: CDR1 MNHNY and CDR2 SVGAGI (reference sequence). This CDR3 has 14 amino acids. Trimming took 6 bases from V and 1 from J, leaving 12 bases between them.